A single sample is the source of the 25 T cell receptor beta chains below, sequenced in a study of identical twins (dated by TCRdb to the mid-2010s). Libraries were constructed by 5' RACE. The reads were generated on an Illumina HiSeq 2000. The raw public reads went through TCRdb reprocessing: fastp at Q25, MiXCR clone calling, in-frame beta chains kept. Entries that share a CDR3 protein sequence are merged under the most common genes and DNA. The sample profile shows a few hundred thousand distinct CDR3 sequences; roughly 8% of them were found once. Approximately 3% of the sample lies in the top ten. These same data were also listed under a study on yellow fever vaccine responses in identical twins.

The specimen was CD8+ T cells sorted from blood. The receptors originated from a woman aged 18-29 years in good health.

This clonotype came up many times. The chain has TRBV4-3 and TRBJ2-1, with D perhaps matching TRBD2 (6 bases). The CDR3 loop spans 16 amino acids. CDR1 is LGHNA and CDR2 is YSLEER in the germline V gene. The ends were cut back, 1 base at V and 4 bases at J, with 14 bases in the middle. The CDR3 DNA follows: TGCGCCAGCAGCCAAGCCCATAGCGGCGCTTACAATGAGCAGTTCTTC. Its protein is CASSQAHSGAYNEQFF.

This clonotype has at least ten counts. Here the CDR3 reads CASSLESAETQYF. CDR3 nucleotide sequence: TGTGCCAGCAGCTTAGAGTCTGCAGAGACCCAGTACTTC. The chain links TRBV11-1 to TRBJ2-5; D is unresolved. Germline V lookup: CDR1 SGHAT, CDR2 FQDESV (reference sequence). The CDR3 is 13 residues long. Trimming pared 1 base from V and 4 bases from J, leaving 7 bases between.

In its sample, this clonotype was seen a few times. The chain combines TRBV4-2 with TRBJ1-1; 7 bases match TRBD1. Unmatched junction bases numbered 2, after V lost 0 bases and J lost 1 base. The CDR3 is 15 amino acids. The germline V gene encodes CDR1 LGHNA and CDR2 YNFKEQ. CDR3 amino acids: CASSQDHRGNTEAFF. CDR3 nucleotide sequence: TGTGCCAGCAGCCAAGATCACAGGGGGAACACTGAAGCTTTCTTT.

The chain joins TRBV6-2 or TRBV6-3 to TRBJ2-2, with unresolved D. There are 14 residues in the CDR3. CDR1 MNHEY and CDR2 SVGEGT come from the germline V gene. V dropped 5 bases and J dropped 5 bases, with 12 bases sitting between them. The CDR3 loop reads CASSPTWGTGELFF. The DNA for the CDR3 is TGTGCCAGCAGTCCGACCTGGGGAACCGGGGAGCTGTTTTTT.

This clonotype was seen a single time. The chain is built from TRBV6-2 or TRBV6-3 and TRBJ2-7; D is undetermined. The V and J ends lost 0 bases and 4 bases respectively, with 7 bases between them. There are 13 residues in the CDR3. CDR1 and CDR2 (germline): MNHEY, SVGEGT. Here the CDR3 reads CASSYSSIYEQYF. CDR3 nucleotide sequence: TGTGCCAGCAGTTACTCGAGTATTTACGAGCAGTACTTC.

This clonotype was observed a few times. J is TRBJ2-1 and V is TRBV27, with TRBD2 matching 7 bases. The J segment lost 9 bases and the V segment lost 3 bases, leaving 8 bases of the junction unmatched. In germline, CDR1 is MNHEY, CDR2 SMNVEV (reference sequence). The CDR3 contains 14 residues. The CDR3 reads CASSFLAGVAEQFF. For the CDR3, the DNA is TGTGCCAGCAGTTTCCTGGCGGGGGTCGCTGAGCAGTTCTTC.

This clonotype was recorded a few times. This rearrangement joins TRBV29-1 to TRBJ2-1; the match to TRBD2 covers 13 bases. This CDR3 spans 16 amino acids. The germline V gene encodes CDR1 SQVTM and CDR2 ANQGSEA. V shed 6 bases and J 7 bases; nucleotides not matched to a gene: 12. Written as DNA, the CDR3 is TGCAGCGTCAACGGACTAGCGGGAGTATTCATAAATGAGCAGTTCTTC. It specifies CSVNGLAGVFINEQFF.

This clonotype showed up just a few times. The CDR3 reads CASGWRNRVYLYNEQFF. CDR3 coding DNA: TGTGCTAGTGGTTGGAGGAACAGGGTGTATCTGTACAATGAGCAGTTCTTC. V usage is TRBV12-5 and J usage is TRBJ2-1; tentatively, D is TRBD1 (6 bases). The CDR3 contains 17 residues. Germline V lookup: CDR1 LGHNT, CDR2 FRNRAP. V was trimmed by 4 bases and J by 4 bases, leaving 20 bases between them. The variable domain in full, with the rest retrieved from reference TRBV12-5 and TRBJ2-1, is DARVTQTPRHKVTEMGQEVTMRCQPILGHNTVFWYRQTMMQGLELLAYFRNRAPLDDSGMPKDRFSAEMPDATLATLKIQPSEPRDSAVYFCASGWRNRVYLYNEQFFGPGTRLTVL.

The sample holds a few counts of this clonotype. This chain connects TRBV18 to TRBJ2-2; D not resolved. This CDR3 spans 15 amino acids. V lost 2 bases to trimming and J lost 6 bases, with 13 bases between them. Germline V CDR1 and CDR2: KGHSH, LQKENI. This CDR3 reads CASSPEGRDPGELFF. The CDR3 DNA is TGTGCCAGCTCACCAGAAGGGCGCGATCCCGGGGAGCTGTTTTTT.

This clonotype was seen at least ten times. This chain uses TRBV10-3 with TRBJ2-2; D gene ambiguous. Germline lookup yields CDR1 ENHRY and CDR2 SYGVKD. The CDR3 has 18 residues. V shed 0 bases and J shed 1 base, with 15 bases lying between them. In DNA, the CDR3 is TGTGCCATCAGTGAGTCGATGACACGGGCTGGGAACACCGGGGAGCTGTTTTTT. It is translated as CAISESMTRAGNTGELFF.

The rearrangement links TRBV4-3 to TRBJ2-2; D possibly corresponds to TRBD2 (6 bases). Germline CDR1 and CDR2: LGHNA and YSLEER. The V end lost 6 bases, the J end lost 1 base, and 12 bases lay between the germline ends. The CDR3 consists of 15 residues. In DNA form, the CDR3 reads TGCGCCAGCAGTCCGGTGGGGGGGAACACCGGGGAGCTGTTTTTT. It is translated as CASSPVGGNTGELFF.

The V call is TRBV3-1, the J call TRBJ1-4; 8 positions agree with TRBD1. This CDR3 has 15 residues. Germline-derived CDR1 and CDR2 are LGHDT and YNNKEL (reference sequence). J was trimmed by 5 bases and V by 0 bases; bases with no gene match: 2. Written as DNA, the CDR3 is TGTGCCAGCAGCCAAGATGGACAGGGAAATGAAAAACTGTTTTTT. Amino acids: CASSQDGQGNEKLFF.

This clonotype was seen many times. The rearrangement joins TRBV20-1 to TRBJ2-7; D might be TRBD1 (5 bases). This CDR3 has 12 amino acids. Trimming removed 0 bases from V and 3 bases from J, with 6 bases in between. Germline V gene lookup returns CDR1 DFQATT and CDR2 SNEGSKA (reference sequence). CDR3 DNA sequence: TGCAGTGCTAGAGATAGGGGCTACGAGCAGTACTTC. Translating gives CSARDRGYEQYF.

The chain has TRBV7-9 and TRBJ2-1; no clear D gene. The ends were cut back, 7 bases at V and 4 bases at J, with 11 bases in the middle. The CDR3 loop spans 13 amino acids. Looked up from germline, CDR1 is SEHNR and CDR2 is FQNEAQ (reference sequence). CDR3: CASMAENYNEQFF. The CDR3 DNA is TGTGCCAGCATGGCGGAAAATTACAATGAGCAGTTCTTC. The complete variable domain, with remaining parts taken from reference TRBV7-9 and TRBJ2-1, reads DTGVSQNPRHKITKRGQNVTFRCDPISEHNRLYWYRQTLGQGPEFLTYFQNEAQLEKSRLLSDRFSAERPKGSFSTLEIQRTEQGDSAMYLCASMAENYNEQFFGPGTRLTVL.

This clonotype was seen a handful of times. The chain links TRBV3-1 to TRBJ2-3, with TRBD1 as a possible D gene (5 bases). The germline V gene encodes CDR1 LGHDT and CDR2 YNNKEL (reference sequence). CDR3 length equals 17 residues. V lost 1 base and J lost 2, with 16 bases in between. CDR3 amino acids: CASSQAWSGAYTDTQYF. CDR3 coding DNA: TGTGCCAGCAGCCAAGCTTGGTCTGGGGCCTACACAGATACGCAGTATTTT.

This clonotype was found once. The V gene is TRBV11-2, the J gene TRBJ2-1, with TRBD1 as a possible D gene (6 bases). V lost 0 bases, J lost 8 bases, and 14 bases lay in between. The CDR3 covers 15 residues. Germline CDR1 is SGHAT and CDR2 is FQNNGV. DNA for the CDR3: TGTGCCAGCAGCTTAGAATTGCGAGGGGGATATGAGCAGTTCTTC. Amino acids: CASSLELRGGYEQFF. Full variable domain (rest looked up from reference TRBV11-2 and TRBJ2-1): EAGVAQSPRYKIIEKRQSVAFWCNPISGHATLYWYQQILGQGPKLLIQFQNNGVVDDSQLPKDRFSAERLKGVDSTLKIQPAKLEDSAVYLCASSLELRGGYEQFFGPGTRLTVL.

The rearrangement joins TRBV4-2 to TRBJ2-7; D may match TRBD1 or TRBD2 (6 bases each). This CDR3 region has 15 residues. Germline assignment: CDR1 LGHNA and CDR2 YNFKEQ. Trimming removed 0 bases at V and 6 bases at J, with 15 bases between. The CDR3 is CASSQEGGQASEQYF. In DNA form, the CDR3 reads TGTGCCAGCAGCCAAGAAGGGGGGCAGGCCAGCGAGCAGTACTTC.

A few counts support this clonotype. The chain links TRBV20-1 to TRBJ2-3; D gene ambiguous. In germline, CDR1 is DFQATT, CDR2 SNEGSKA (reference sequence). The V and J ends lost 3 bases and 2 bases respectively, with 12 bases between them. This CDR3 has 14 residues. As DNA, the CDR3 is TGCAGTGCTAGGGTGTCTCCCCACACAGATACGCAGTATTTT. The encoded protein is CSARVSPHTDTQYF.

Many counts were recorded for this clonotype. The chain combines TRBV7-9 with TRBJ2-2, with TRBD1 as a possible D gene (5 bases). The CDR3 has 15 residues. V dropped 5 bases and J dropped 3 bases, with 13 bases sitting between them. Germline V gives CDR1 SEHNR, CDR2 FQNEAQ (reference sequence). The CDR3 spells CASSPTDLYTGELFF. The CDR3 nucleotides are TGTGCCAGCAGCCCGACAGACCTGTACACCGGGGAGCTGTTTTTT.

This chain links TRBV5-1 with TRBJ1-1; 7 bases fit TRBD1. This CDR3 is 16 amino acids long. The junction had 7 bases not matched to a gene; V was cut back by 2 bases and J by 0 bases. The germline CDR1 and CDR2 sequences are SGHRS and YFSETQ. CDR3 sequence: CASSLPGGEMNTEAFF. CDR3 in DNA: TGCGCCAGCAGCTTACCAGGGGGAGAGATGAACACTGAAGCTTTCTTT.

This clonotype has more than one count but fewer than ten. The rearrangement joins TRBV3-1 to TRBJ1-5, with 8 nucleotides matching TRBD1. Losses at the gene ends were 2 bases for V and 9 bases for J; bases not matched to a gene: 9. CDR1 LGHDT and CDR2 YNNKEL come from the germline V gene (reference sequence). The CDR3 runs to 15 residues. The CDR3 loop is CASSQFPGTGRPQHF. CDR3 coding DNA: TGTGCCAGCAGCCAATTCCCTGGGACAGGACGGCCCCAGCATTTT.

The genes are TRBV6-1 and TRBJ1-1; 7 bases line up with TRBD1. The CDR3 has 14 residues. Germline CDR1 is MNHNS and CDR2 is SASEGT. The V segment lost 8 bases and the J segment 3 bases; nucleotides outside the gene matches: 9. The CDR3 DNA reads TGTGCCAGCTGCGCCGACAGGGCGTACACTGAAGCTTTCTTT. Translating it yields CASCADRAYTEAFF.

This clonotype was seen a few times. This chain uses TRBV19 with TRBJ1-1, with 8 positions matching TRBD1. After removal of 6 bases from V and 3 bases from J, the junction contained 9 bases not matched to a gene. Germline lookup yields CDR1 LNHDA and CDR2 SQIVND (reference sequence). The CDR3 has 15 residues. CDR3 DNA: TGTGCCAGTAGACACGCAGGGGGCGGCGACACTGAAGCTTTCTTT. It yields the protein CASRHAGGGDTEAFF.

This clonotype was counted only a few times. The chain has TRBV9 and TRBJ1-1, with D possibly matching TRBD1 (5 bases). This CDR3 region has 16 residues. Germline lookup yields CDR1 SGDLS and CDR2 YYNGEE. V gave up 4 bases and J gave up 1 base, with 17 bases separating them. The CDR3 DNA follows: TGTGCCAGCAGCTTCAATTCCGGGGCAGGGAACACTGAAGCTTTCTTT. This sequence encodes CASSFNSGAGNTEAFF.

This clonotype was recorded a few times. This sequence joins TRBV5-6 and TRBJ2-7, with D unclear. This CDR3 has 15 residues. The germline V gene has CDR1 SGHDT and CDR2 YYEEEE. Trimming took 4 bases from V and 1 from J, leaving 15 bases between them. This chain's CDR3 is CASSHTRTVSYEQYF. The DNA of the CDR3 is TGTGCCAGCAGCCACACCCGGACGGTTTCCTACGAGCAGTACTTC.